This passage covers 16 T cell receptor beta chains from one sample sequenced in a study of response to subunit inactivated influenza vaccine. Using its own MiXCR run on the RT-PCR reads, TCRdb lists one record per CDR3 protein. The profile shows 650,000 to 800,000 distinct CDR3 sequences, around 18% of them singletons. The starting material was PBMCs from blood, obtained about 5 days after vaccination. The receptors come from a man aged 45-65 years who received an inactivated influenza vaccine.

This clonotype was observed a few times. The rearrangement links TRBV7-2 to TRBJ2-2, with D tentatively TRBD1 (6 bases). Trimming stripped 6 bases from V and 4 bases from J, with 12 bases between. The CDR3 extends over 14 amino acids. Germline-derived CDR1 and CDR2 are SGHTA and FQGNSA. This chain's CDR3 is CASRAGTTTGELFF. CDR3 sequence (DNA): TGTGCCAGCAGAGCAGGGACAACCACCGGGGAGCTGTTTTTT.

The rearrangement links TRBV11-2 to TRBJ1-2; D unclear. This CDR3 has 13 residues. Germline V gene sequence: CDR1 SGHAT, CDR2 FQNNGV. Deletions cut 5 bases from V and 5 bases from J, with 12 bases between. This chain's CDR3 is CASSTLHGYGYTF. CDR3 in DNA: TGTGCCAGCAGCACCCTCCACGGGTATGGCTACACCTTC.

This clonotype has just a few counts. The rearrangement joins TRBV6-2 or TRBV6-3 to TRBJ2-1; the match to TRBD2 covers 11 bases. In germline, CDR1 is MNHEY, CDR2 SVGEGT. CDR3 length: 19 residues. The ends lost 0 bases at V and 3 bases at J; junction bases unmatched: 10. The CDR3 here is CASSYSVSGGALNYNEQFF. The CDR3 bases are TGTGCCAGCAGTTACTCGGTTAGCGGGGGGGCTCTGAACTACAATGAGCAGTTCTTC.

This clonotype was observed at least ten times. The rearrangement joins TRBV29-1 to TRBJ2-7; unclear D gene. Germline V CDR1 and CDR2: SQVTM, ANQGSEA. With 6 bases removed from V and 3 bases from J, the gap between germline ends came to 15 bases. The length of the CDR3 is 13 residues. This chain's CDR3 is CSVSLWASYEQYF. The DNA of the CDR3 is TGCAGCGTGTCCCTTTGGGCCAGCTACGAGCAGTACTTC.

The chain employs TRBV11-2 and TRBJ2-2; tentatively, D is TRBD2 (5 bases). This CDR3 is 14 amino acids long. Trimming removed 4 bases at V and 1 base at J, with 7 bases between. The germline V gene encodes CDR1 SGHAT and CDR2 FQNNGV. CDR3 nucleotide sequence: TGTGCCAGCAGCTGGGGAGAGAACACCGGGGAGCTGTTTTTT. It encodes CASSWGENTGELFF.

The chain has TRBV20-1 and TRBJ1-4; D call uncertain. Germline values: CDR1 DFQATT, CDR2 SNEGSKA (reference sequence). Deletions cut 0 bases from V and 2 bases from J, with 10 bases between. CDR3 size: 15 residues. The CDR3 bases are TGCAGTGCTAGAGAGGGGTCGAGCACTAATGAAAAACTGTTTTTT. This gives the protein CSAREGSSTNEKLFF.

The chain employs TRBV5-1 and TRBJ1-1, with no clear D. Germline V CDR1 and CDR2: SGHRS, YFSETQ. The CDR3 has 14 residues. The V gene lost 2 bases and the J gene lost 1 base, with 9 bases spanning the gap. CDR3 sequence (DNA): TGCGCCAGCAGCTTCAGCCGGGGGAACACTGAAGCTTTCTTT. It translates to CASSFSRGNTEAFF.

The chain carries TRBV7-9 and TRBJ2-7; the D gene is possibly TRBD2 (7 bases). The V and J ends lost 5 bases and 2 bases respectively, with 16 bases between them. The CDR3 sequence is 15 residues long. Germline CDR1 SEHNR, CDR2 FQNEAQ (reference sequence). CDR3 protein: CASSRGAGIAYEQYF. CDR3 bases: TGTGCCAGCAGCCGGGGGGCAGGGATCGCCTACGAGCAGTACTTC.

The V and J genes are TRBV6-2 or TRBV6-3 and TRBJ1-5; D unclear. CDR1 MNHEY and CDR2 SVGEGT come from the germline V gene. This CDR3 contains 12 residues. Trimming cost V 2 bases and J 5 bases, with 4 bases left between them. For the CDR3, the DNA is TGTGCCAGCAGTTACCAAGATCAGCCCCAGCATTTT. It is translated as CASSYQDQPQHF.

This rearrangement joins TRBV25-1 to TRBJ2-3, with D unclear. V lost 2 bases to trimming and J lost 0 bases, with 6 bases between them. Germline V lookup: CDR1 MGHDK, CDR2 SYGVNS. The CDR3 loop spans 14 amino acids. The CDR3 protein is CASSELGSTDTQYF. The DNA for the CDR3 is TGTGCCAGCAGTGAACTAGGGAGCACAGATACGCAGTATTTT.

This chain uses TRBV4-3 with TRBJ1-1, with D perhaps matching TRBD1 (5 bases). The CDR3 has 13 amino acids. With 0 bases removed from V and 10 bases from J, the gap between germline ends came to 12 bases. Germline values: CDR1 LGHNA, CDR2 YSLEER. The CDR3 here is CASSQEGLPGAFF. The CDR3 DNA follows: TGCGCCAGCAGCCAAGAGGGACTTCCAGGAGCTTTCTTT.

The chain couples TRBV20-1 to TRBJ2-1; 9 bases match TRBD2. The CDR3 runs 17 residues. The V gene end was trimmed by 0 bases and the J gene end by 7 bases; junction bases not matched to a gene: 13. CDR1 DFQATT and CDR2 SNEGSKA come from the germline V gene (reference sequence). CDR3 amino acids: CSARDASGTNLWNEQFF. The CDR3 nucleotides read TGCAGTGCTAGAGATGCTAGCGGGACGAATCTTTGGAATGAGCAGTTCTTC.

Note on this clonotype: At one end, the junction sequence differs from germline, possibly due to a read error. The chain is built from TRBV28 and TRBJ1-1, with D possibly being TRBD1 (6 bases). Germline CDR1 MDHEN, CDR2 SYDVKM. This CDR3 comprises 9 residues. The CDR3: CASGHPGAW. In DNA form, the CDR3 reads TGTGCCAGCGGTCACCCGGGGGCTTGG.

This chain connects TRBV7-2 to TRBJ2-1; the D gene is possibly TRBD1 (6 bases). V was cut by 4 bases and J by 14 bases, with 24 bases left in between. CDR3 size: 15 residues. The V gene's germline CDR1 is SGHTA and CDR2 FQGNSA. In DNA, the CDR3 is TGTGCCAGCAGCTCCGCCACAGGGTTGCAGTATGGGAAGTTCTTC. Its translation is CASSSATGLQYGKFF.

The chain joins TRBV20-1 to TRBJ2-7; tentatively, D is TRBD2 (5 bases). Germline V lookup: CDR1 DFQATT, CDR2 SNEGSKA (reference sequence). The V gene lost 3 bases and the J gene lost 6 bases, with 9 bases spanning the gap. The CDR3 length is 11 residues. The CDR3: CSASGEIEQYF. In DNA, the CDR3 is TGCAGTGCTAGCGGGGAGATCGAGCAGTACTTC.

This clonotype has more than one count but fewer than ten. The chain carries TRBV20-1 and TRBJ2-6; 7 bases are shared with TRBD1. Germline V lookup: CDR1 DFQATT, CDR2 SNEGSKA (reference sequence). V gave up 0 bases and J gave up 3 bases; unmatched junction bases: 8. The CDR3 spans 17 residues. The CDR3: CSARDISGGIGANVLTF. CDR3 DNA: TGCAGTGCTAGAGATATATCAGGGGGTATTGGGGCCAACGTCCTGACTTTC.